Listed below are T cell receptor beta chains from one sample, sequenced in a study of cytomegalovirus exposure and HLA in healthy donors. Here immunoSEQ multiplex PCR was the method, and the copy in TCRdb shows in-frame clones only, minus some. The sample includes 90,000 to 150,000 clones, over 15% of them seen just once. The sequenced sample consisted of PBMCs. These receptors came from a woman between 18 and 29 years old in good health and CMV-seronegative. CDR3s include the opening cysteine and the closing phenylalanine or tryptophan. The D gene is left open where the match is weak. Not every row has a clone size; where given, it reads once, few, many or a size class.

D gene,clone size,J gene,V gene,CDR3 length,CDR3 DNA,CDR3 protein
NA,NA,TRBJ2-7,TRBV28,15,TGTGCCAGCAGTTTCCTTACAGGGCAATCCTACGAGCAGTACTTC,CASSFLTGQSYEQYF
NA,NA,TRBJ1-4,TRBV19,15,TGTGCCAGTACCCGGTCGATGGTGGTTAATGAAAAACTGTTTTTT,CASTRSMVVNEKLFF
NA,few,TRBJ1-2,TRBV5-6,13,TGTGCCAGCAGCTTGGCGGAGAGGGATGGCTACACCTTC,CASSLAERDGYTF
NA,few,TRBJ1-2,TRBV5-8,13,TGTGCCAGCAGCTTGGCTGGAGGGTTTGGCTACACCTTC,CASSLAGGFGYTF
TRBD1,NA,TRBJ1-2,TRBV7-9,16,TGTGCCAGCAGCTCCACACAGGGGTACCCCTCCTATGGCTACACCTTC,CASSSTQGYPSYGYTF
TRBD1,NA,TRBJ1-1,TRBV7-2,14,TGTGCCAGCAGCACTTGGGACAGTAACACTGAAGCTTTCTTT,CASSTWDSNTEAFF
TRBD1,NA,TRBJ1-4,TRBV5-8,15,TGTGCCAGCAGCCCCAGGGGGCTTGCTAATGAAAAACTGTTTTTT,CASSPRGLANEKLFF
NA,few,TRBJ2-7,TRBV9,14,TGTGCCAGCAGCGTAGCTAGCCCATCCTACGAGCAGTACTTC,CASSVASPSYEQYF
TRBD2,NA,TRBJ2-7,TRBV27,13,TGTGCCAGCAGACGCGGACTAGGTTACGAGCAGTACTTC,CASRRGLGYEQYF
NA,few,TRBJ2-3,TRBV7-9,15,TGTGCCAGCAGCTTAGCGTCGAGTTACACAGATACGCAGTATTTT,CASSLASSYTDTQYF
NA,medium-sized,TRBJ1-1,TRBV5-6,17,TGTGCCAGCAGCTATAAAATCAACAGGGAGGGTCGGACTGAAGCTTTCTTT,CASSYKINREGRTEAFF
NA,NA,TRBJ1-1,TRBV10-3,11,TGTGCCATAAGTGAGTCACAGGAAGCTTTCTTT,CAISESQEAFF
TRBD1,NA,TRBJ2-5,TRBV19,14,TGTGCCAGTAGTCCCCGGGACAGAGAGGAGACCCAGTACTTC,CASSPRDREETQYF
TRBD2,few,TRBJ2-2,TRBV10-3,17,TGTGCCATCTCGGGACTAGCGGGGGGGCTGAGCACCGGGGAGCTGTTTTTT,CAISGLAGGLSTGELFF
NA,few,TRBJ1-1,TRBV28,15,TGTGCCAGCAGTTTATTTGCGCCTGTGAACACTGAAGCTTTCTTT,CASSLFAPVNTEAFF
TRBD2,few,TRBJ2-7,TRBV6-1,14,TGTGCCAGCAGCTGGGACGGGGAGGGCTACGAGCAGTACTTC,CASSWDGEGYEQYF
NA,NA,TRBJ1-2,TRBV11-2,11,TGTGCCAGCAGCTTCGACAGCTCCTCGACCTTC,CASSFDSSSTF
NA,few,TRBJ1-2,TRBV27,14,TGTGCCAGCAGTCCCGGGGGGGCGCGCTATGGCTACACCTTC,CASSPGGARYGYTF
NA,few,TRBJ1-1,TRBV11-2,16,TGTGCCAGCAGCTGGTTTGGGGTGACAGGGAACACTGAAGCTTTCTTT,CASSWFGVTGNTEAFF
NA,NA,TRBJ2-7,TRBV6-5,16,TGTGCCAGCAGTTCCCTTAGGTCTCAGGGCTCCTACGAGCAGTACTTC,CASSSLRSQGSYEQYF
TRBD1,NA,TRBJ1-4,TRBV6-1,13,TGTGCCAGCCGGGGACAGCTAAATGAAAAACTGTTTTTT,CASRGQLNEKLFF
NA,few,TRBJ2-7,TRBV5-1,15,TGCGCCAGCAGCTTGGTGGGCCGGCCGAACTACGAGCAGTACTTC,CASSLVGRPNYEQYF
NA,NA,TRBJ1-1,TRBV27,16,TGTGCCAGCAGTTCCACAGGGTTCCCCGAGGGCACTGAAGCTTTCTTT,CASSSTGFPEGTEAFF
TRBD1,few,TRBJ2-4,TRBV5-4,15,TGTGCCAGCAGCCCGCCCGGGACAGGGGGAGACATTCAGTACTTC,CASSPPGTGGDIQYF
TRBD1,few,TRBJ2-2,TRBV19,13,TGTGCCACCACAAGGGGGCTTGGCGGGGAGCTGTTTTTT,CATTRGLGGELFF
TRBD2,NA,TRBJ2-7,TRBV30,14,TGTGCCTGGAGTCTGGGGCGGGGGGGCGCCGAGCAGTACTTC,CAWSLGRGGAEQYF
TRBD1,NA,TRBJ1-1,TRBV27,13,TGTGCCAGCCGGACAGGGCGGAGCACTGAAGCTTTCTTT,CASRTGRSTEAFF
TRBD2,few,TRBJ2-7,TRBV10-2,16,TGCGCCAGCAGTGGGACTAGCGGGGGGCACTCCTACGAGCAGTACTTC,CASSGTSGGHSYEQYF
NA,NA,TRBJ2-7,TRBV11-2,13,TGTGCCAGCAGCTTGGGCAGGCCGTACGAGCAGTACTTC,CASSLGRPYEQYF
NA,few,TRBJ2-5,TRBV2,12,TGTGCCAGCACGGGGATCCAAGAGACCCAGTACTTC,CASTGIQETQYF
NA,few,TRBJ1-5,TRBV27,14,TGTGCCAGCAGTTTACGGGACAACAATCAGCCCCAGCATTTT,CASSLRDNNQPQHF
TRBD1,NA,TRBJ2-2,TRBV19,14,TGTGCCAGTCAATGGGGACAGGACACCGGGGAGCTGTTTTTT,CASQWGQDTGELFF
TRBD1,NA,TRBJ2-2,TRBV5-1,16,TGCGCCAGCAGCTTGGAAAGGGGGCGGAACACCGGGGAGCTGTTTTTT,CASSLERGRNTGELFF
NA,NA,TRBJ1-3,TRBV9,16,TGTGCCAGCAGCGTAGACCACAGGGCTACGGGAAACACCATATATTTT,CASSVDHRATGNTIYF
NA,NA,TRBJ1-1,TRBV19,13,TGTGCCAGTTCCACGGGGTACGGCACTGAAGCTTTCTTT,CASSTGYGTEAFF
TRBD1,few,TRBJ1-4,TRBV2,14,TGTGCCAGCCAGGGGGGCAGGAGTAATGAAAAACTGTTTTTT,CASQGGRSNEKLFF
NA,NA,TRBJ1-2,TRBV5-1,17,TGCGCCAGCAGCTTGATGTCCCAGACACTCAGCTCCTATGGCTACACCTTC,CASSLMSQTLSSYGYTF
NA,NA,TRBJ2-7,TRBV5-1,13,TGCGCCAGCAGCTTGTGGGCTAGCGACGAGCAGTACTTC,CASSLWASDEQYF
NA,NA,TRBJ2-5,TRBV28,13,TGTGCCAGCACCGCCCCAGGGCAAGAGACCCAGTACTTC,CASTAPGQETQYF
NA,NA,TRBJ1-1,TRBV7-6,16,TGTGCCAGCAGCTTAGGCTGGGGCAGAATGAACACTGAAGCTTTCTTT,CASSLGWGRMNTEAFF
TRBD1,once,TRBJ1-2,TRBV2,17,TGTGCCAGCAGTTCACGACTCCACAGGGGCCACCCAGGGGGCTACACCTTC,CASSSRLHRGHPGGYTF
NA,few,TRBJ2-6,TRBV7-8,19,TGTGCCAGCAGCTTAAGGAGTGGAGGACAGTCCTCTGGGGCCAACGTCCTGACTTTC,CASSLRSGGQSSGANVLTF
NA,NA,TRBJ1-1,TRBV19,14,TGTGCCAGTACCATCGAACTCATGAACACTGAAGCTTTCTTT,CASTIELMNTEAFF
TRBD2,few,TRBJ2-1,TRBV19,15,TGTGCCAGTAGAGGACTAGCGGGAGGGTACAATGAGCAGTTCTTC,CASRGLAGGYNEQFF
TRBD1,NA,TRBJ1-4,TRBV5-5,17,TGTGCCAGCAGCTTGCTAATACAGGGGTTGGATAATGAAAAACTGTTTTTT,CASSLLIQGLDNEKLFF
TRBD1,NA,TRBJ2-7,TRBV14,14,TGTGCCAGCAGCCCTACGACAGGGTTCTACGAGCAGTACTTC,CASSPTTGFYEQYF
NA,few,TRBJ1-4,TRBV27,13,TGTGCCAGCAGTTTAGCTCTTCGGGAAAAACTGTTTTTT,CASSLALREKLFF
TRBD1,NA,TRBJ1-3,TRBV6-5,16,TGTGCCAGCAGTTTGGGGACAGGGTCATCTGGAAACACCATATATTTT,CASSLGTGSSGNTIYF
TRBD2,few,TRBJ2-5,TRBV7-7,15,TGTGCTAGCAGCCGGACTAGCGGGAGCTCGGAGACCCAGTACTTC,CASSRTSGSSETQYF
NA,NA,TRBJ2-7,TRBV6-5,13,TGTGCCAGCAGGACCCCAGGAACCTACGAGCAGTACTTC,CASRTPGTYEQYF
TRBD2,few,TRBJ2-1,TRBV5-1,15,TGCGCCAGCAGCTCAGTAGCGGGAGGCTACAATGAGCAGTTCTTC,CASSSVAGGYNEQFF
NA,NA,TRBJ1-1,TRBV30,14,TGTGCCTGGAGTGTCTCCGGGATGAACACTGAAGCTTTCTTT,CAWSVSGMNTEAFF
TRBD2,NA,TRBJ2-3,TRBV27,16,TGTGCCAGCAGTTTGGGAGGGACTCTTAGCACAGATACGCAGTATTTT,CASSLGGTLSTDTQYF
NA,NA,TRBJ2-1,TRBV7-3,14,TGTGCCAGCAGCTTACTTGGGGGGAACGATGAGCAGTTCTTC,CASSLLGGNDEQFF
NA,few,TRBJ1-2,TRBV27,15,TGTGCCAGCAGTTTATGGGGGGAGAAAAACTATGGCTACACCTTC,CASSLWGEKNYGYTF
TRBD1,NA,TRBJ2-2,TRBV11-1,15,TGTGCCAGCAGCCCATGGGACAGGGAGTCCGGGGAGCTGTTTTTT,CASSPWDRESGELFF
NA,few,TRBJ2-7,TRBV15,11,TGTGCCACCAGCGGGCCTGGGGAGCAGTACTTC,CATSGPGEQYF
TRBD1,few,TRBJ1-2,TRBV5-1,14,TGCGCCAGCAGCCCGGACCTGACAGGGCAAGGCTACACCTTC,CASSPDLTGQGYTF
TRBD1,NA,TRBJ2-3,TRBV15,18,TGTGCCACCAGCAGAGACGGGACAGTCAATCCCTCCACAGATACGCAGTATTTT,CATSRDGTVNPSTDTQYF